Each of the 26 T cell receptor beta chains below was sequenced from the same sample in a study of graft-versus-host responses after intestinal transplantation. Data came from immunoSEQ multiplex PCR; TCRdb stores just in-frame clones and leaves some out. The sample contains approximately 99,000 clones, 91% of which appear only once. These receptors' targets are unknown. The material was unstimulated CD4+ T cells sorted from spleen or lymph node cells, obtained before transplant. The receptor set was obtained from a human donor who was the organ donor for an intestinal transplant.

The rearrangement uses TRBV4-1 and TRBJ1-2, with TRBD1 as a possible D gene (5 bases). The ends were cut back, 4 bases at V and 4 bases at J, with 10 bases in the middle. Germline values: CDR1 MGHRA, CDR2 YSYEKL. This CDR3 comprises 13 residues. The chain's CDR3 is CASSLGRAYGYTF. CDR3 coding DNA: TGCGCCAGCAGCCTGGGCAGGGCCTATGGCTACACCTTC.

The V gene is TRBV6-4, the J gene TRBJ2-6; tentative D call: TRBD1 (5 bases). The CDR3 consists of 15 residues. V lost 2 bases and J lost 0, with 5 bases in between. CDR1 is MRHNA, CDR2 SNTAGT, per germline. The CDR3 DNA follows: TGTGCCAGCAGTGACGACAGCTCTGGGGCCAACGTCCTGACTTTC. Encoded protein: CASSDDSSGANVLTF.

This chain joins TRBV18 and TRBJ1-4, with D possibly TRBD1 on 5 matching bases. Trimming removed 2 bases from V and 3 bases from J, with 10 bases in between. This CDR3 has 15 amino acids. Germline V gives CDR1 KGHSH, CDR2 LQKENI. CDR3 DNA sequence: TGTGCCAGCTCACCAACCCGACAGCCTAATGAAAAACTGTTTTTT. This encodes CASSPTRQPNEKLFF.

This clone was picked up one time. The chain recombines TRBV27 with TRBJ1-6; tentative D call: TRBD1 (6 bases). V was clipped by 3 bases and J by 3 bases, with 9 bases between them. This CDR3 has 15 residues. Germline loops: CDR1 MNHEY, CDR2 SMNVEV (reference sequence). CDR3 in amino acids: CASSFRDIYNSPLHF. The CDR3 DNA follows: TGTGCCAGCAGTTTCCGGGACATCTATAATTCACCCCTCCACTTT.

The chain carries TRBV7-2 and TRBJ1-6, with TRBD1 matching over 8 bases. J was trimmed by 7 bases and V by 1 base; bases with no gene match: 3. The CDR3 totals 15 residues. CDR1 is SGHTA and CDR2 is FQGNSA in the germline V gene. CDR3 nucleotides: TGTGCCAGCAGCTTAGAGGGACAGGAAAATTCACCCCTCCACTTT. This gives the protein CASSLEGQENSPLHF.

The chain uses TRBV7-2 and TRBJ2-7; 7 nucleotides match TRBD1. V shed 5 bases and J 0 bases; nucleotides not matched to a gene: 7. The CDR3 runs 15 residues. In germline, CDR1 is SGHTA, CDR2 FQGNSA. The CDR3 here is CASSRTGVSSYEQYF. For the CDR3, the DNA is TGTGCCAGCAGCCGGACAGGAGTTAGCTCCTACGAGCAGTACTTC.

The chain carries TRBV6-6 and TRBJ2-2, with 9 bases aligning to TRBD1. CDR1 is MNHNY and CDR2 is SVGAGI in the germline V gene (reference sequence). After removal of 8 bases from V and 1 base from J, the junction contained 2 bases not matched to a gene. This CDR3 has 14 residues. In DNA, the CDR3 is TGTGCCAGCCGGGGACAGGGGAACACCGGGGAGCTGTTTTTT. Its protein product is CASRGQGNTGELFF.

The V call is TRBV5-4, the J call TRBJ2-1, with 9 bases that match TRBD1. Germline CDR1 SGHNT, CDR2 YYREEE (reference sequence). V lost 0 bases, J lost 7 bases, and 5 bases stayed unmatched. The CDR3 is 15 amino acids. The CDR3 loop is CASSLGRTGANEQFF. The CDR3, as DNA: TGTGCCAGCAGCTTGGGAAGGACAGGGGCTAATGAGCAGTTCTTC.

This chain connects TRBV20-1 to TRBJ1-2; no clear D gene. V was cut by 7 bases and J by 0 bases, with 6 bases left in between. Germline V gene data show CDR1 as DFQATT and CDR2 as SNEGSKA (reference sequence). The CDR3 sequence is 11 residues long. CDR3 residues: CSGHSNYGYTF. The CDR3 nucleotides are TGCAGTGGGCATTCTAACTATGGCTACACCTTC.

The chain carries TRBV5-1 and TRBJ2-7; tentative D call: TRBD2 (6 bases). V was trimmed by 0 bases and J by 3 bases, leaving 10 bases between them. The CDR3 length is 14 residues. From germline, CDR1 is SGHRS and CDR2 YFSETQ. CDR3 loop: CASSLVNGGYEQYF. The CDR3 DNA reads TGCGCCAGCAGCTTGGTAAACGGGGGCTACGAGCAGTACTTC. The variable domain in full, with the rest retrieved from reference TRBV5-1 and TRBJ2-7, is KAGVTQTPRYLIKTRGQQVTLSCSPISGHRSVSWYQQTPGQGLQFLFEYFSETQRNKGNFPGRFSGRQFSNSRSEMNVSTLELGDSALYLCASSLVNGGYEQYFGPGTRLTVT.

This chain joins TRBV18 and TRBJ1-2; 8 bases fit TRBD1. The V segment lost 3 bases and the J segment 2 bases; nucleotides outside the gene matches: 5. The CDR3 spans 15 residues. From germline, CDR1 is KGHSH and CDR2 LQKENI. The CDR3 is CASSPRQGTNYGYTF. DNA for the CDR3: TGTGCCAGCTCACCCAGACAGGGGACAAACTATGGCTACACCTTC.

V usage is TRBV7-9 and J usage is TRBJ2-5; perhaps TRBD1 as D (6 bases). The CDR3 runs 14 residues. The germline CDR1 and CDR2 sequences are SEHNR and FQNEAQ (reference sequence). Trimming took off 2 bases at V and 3 bases at J, with 10 bases between the two ends. In nucleotides, the CDR3 is TGTGCCAGCAGCTTAAGGGGGTTGGAAGAGACCCAGTACTTC. It yields the protein CASSLRGLEETQYF.

This chain connects TRBV4-1 to TRBJ2-6, with a weak D call TRBD2 (5 bases). Deletions cut 0 bases from V and 2 bases from J, with 8 bases between. This CDR3 spans 16 amino acids. Germline loops: CDR1 MGHRA, CDR2 YSYEKL. As DNA, the CDR3 is TGCGCCAGCAGCCAAGATCGAGGGACTGGGGCCAACGTCCTGACTTTC. It codes for CASSQDRGTGANVLTF.

V usage is TRBV4-3 and J usage is TRBJ2-2; 10 positions agree with TRBD1. V lost 1 base, J lost 7 bases, and 9 bases stayed unmatched. This CDR3 has 17 residues. Per germline, CDR1 LGHNA and CDR2 YSLEER. The CDR3 DNA is TGCGCCAGCAGCCAAGGAGTCCGGACAGGGGGGGACGGGGAGCTGTTTTTT. It encodes CASSQGVRTGGDGELFF.

The chain is built from TRBV9 and TRBJ2-7; D gene unclear. The CDR3 extends over 14 amino acids. Per the germline V gene, CDR1 is SGDLS and CDR2 is YYNGEE. Trimming pared 1 base from V and 2 bases from J, leaving 10 bases between. The CDR3 DNA follows: TGTGCCAGCAGCGTACAAGCGACCCCCTACGAGCAGTACTTC. This gives the protein CASSVQATPYEQYF.

V usage is TRBV4-3 and J usage is TRBJ2-7, with 12 bases fitting TRBD2. J gave up 6 bases and V 4 bases, and 1 base lay outside the gene matches. The CDR3 sequence is 13 residues long. Germline V gene sequence: CDR1 LGHNA, CDR2 YSLEER. The CDR3 DNA reads TGCGCCAGCAGCCCGGGACTAGCGGGCGAGCAGTACTTC. This translates into CASSPGLAGEQYF.

The rearrangement links TRBV9 to TRBJ2-2; TRBD2 aligns across 9 bases. The germline V gene encodes CDR1 SGDLS and CDR2 YYNGEE. V gave up 2 bases and J gave up 8 bases; unmatched junction bases: 7. This CDR3 is built from 15 residues. The CDR3 bases are TGTGCCAGCAGCGTTGGACTAGCGATGCAAGGGGAGCTGTTTTTT. It codes for CASSVGLAMQGELFF.

The chain is built from TRBV5-1 and TRBJ2-7, with D perhaps TRBD2 (5 bases). The CDR3 is 13 amino acids. Germline V CDR1 and CDR2: SGHRS, YFSETQ. Trimming stripped 0 bases from V and 1 base from J, with 5 bases between. The CDR3 reads CASSLAGSYEQYF. For the CDR3, the DNA is TGCGCCAGCAGCTTGGCGGGATCCTACGAGCAGTACTTC.

The chain employs TRBV6-1 and TRBJ1-2; D possibly corresponds to TRBD1 (6 bases). Per germline, CDR1 MNHNS and CDR2 SASEGT. CDR3 length equals 17 residues. Trimming removed 1 base from V and 4 bases from J, with 19 bases in between. CDR3 region: CASSEGGGGYPRYGYTF. The CDR3 DNA follows: TGTGCCAGCAGTGAAGGGGGGGGCGGGTATCCCCGCTATGGCTACACCTTC.

The chain has TRBV11-1 and TRBJ1-2, with D tentatively TRBD1 (6 bases). Per germline, CDR1 SGHAT and CDR2 FQDESV (reference sequence). V dropped 8 bases and J dropped 5 bases, with 18 bases sitting between them. The CDR3 is 14 amino acids. CDR3 loop: CASGGAGNGYGYTF. Here the CDR3 DNA reads TGTGCCAGCGGGGGGGCAGGGAATGGGTATGGCTACACCTTC. Complete variable domain (other parts from reference TRBV11-1 and TRBJ1-2): EAEVAQSPRYKITEKSQAVAFWCDPISGHATLYWYRQILGQGPELLVQFQDESVVDDSQLPKDRFSAERLKGVDSTLKIQPAELGDSAMYLCASGGAGNGYGYTFGSGTRLTVV.

J is TRBJ2-5 and V is TRBV12-5; D remains ambiguous. Germline loops: CDR1 LGHNT, CDR2 FRNRAP. V dropped 2 bases and J dropped 2 bases, with 3 bases sitting between them. CDR3 size: 12 residues. The CDR3 here is CASGLIQETQYF. CDR3 DNA sequence: TGTGCTAGTGGTTTGATACAAGAGACCCAGTACTTC. Full variable domain (rest looked up from reference TRBV12-5 and TRBJ2-5): DARVTQTPRHKVTEMGQEVTMRCQPILGHNTVFWYRQTMMQGLELLAYFRNRAPLDDSGMPKDRFSAEMPDATLATLKIQPSEPRDSAVYFCASGLIQETQYFGPGTRLLVL.

The rearrangement links TRBV6-6 to TRBJ1-1; 8 bases are shared with TRBD1. The CDR3 sequence is 14 residues long. Germline trimming cut 6 bases from V and 1 base from J; bases unmatched to any gene: 4. Germline V gene sequence: CDR1 MNHNY, CDR2 SVGAGI (reference sequence). DNA for the CDR3: TGTGCCAGCAGATACAGGGGGGGGAACACTGAAGCTTTCTTT. The encoded protein is CASRYRGGNTEAFF.

The chain links TRBV9 to TRBJ2-7, with TRBD1 identical over 8 bases. The V gene end was trimmed by 4 bases and the J gene end by 2 bases; junction bases not matched to a gene: 8. Per germline, CDR1 SGDLS and CDR2 YYNGEE. The CDR3 runs 15 residues. The CDR3 loop is CASSKGQGLTYEQYF. CDR3 in DNA: TGTGCCAGCAGCAAAGGACAGGGCTTAACCTACGAGCAGTACTTC.

The chain is built from TRBV9 and TRBJ1-2; 7 bases fit TRBD1. The CDR3 extends over 14 amino acids. The ends lost 3 bases at V and 8 bases at J; junction bases unmatched: 10. CDR1 is SGDLS, CDR2 YYNGEE, per germline. The DNA of the CDR3 is TGTGCCAGCAGCGCTCGGACAGGTCTGTTAGGCTACACCTTC. This translates into CASSARTGLLGYTF. The variable domain in full, with the rest retrieved from reference TRBV9 and TRBJ1-2, is DSGVTQTPKHLITATGQRVTLRCSPRSGDLSVYWYQQSLDQGLQFLIQYYNGEERAKGNILERFSAQQFPDLHSELNLSSLELGDSALYFCASSARTGLLGYTFGSGTRLTVV.

The gene calls are TRBV4-2 and TRBJ2-5; D unclear. The V and J ends lost 0 bases and 5 bases respectively, with 13 bases between them. Germline CDR1 is LGHNA and CDR2 is YNFKEQ. This CDR3 comprises 15 residues. This chain's CDR3 is CASSQDLRMQETQYF. The DNA of the CDR3 is TGTGCCAGCAGCCAAGATTTGAGGATGCAGGAGACCCAGTACTTC.

The V and J genes are TRBV11-2 and TRBJ2-1, with a possible D match to TRBD1 (5 bases). Germline lookup yields CDR1 SGHAT and CDR2 FQNNGV. Trimming removed 5 bases from V and 7 bases from J, with 9 bases in between. The length of the CDR3 is 12 residues. CDR3 bases: TGTGCCAGCAGCCGATCAGGGAATGAGCAGTTCTTC. Its protein product is CASSRSGNEQFF. The full variable domain, with the rest looked up from reference TRBV11-2 and TRBJ2-1, is EAGVAQSPRYKIIEKRQSVAFWCNPISGHATLYWYQQILGQGPKLLIQFQNNGVVDDSQLPKDRFSAERLKGVDSTLKIQPAKLEDSAVYLCASSRSGNEQFFGPGTRLTVL.